This section outlines one T cell receptor (beta chain) sequence together with its context. Which antigen it targets is not known. The input lacks base qualities; no much larger clone sits a single base away. The data are from a study of control samples from healthy donors and cancer patients (dated by TCRdb to 2018 to 2020). To prepare the library, the immunoSEQ multiplex PCR assay was applied. The clones in this table, taken by TCRdb from immuneACCESS, are in-frame only. Not every clone is retained; where verified, under half of the shortfall comes from an unresolved V gene, and the cause of the rest is unknown. In all, the sample holds about 160,000 clones, and approximately 94% of those were seen once. Of the sample, approximately 14% falls within the top ten clones. CDR1 and CDR2 (SGHNT, YENEEA) derive from the germline V gene. Measured from the cysteine to the phenylalanine, the CDR3 is 15 residues long. This entry keeps only the CDR3 DNA: 45 bases, framed from base 1. V loses 8 bases at its end and J loses 4 bases; junction bases beyond the gene matches: 7.

This sequence originates from a man between 60 and 75 years old with colorectal cancer. The V and J segments used are TRBV11-3 and TRBJ2-2; 10 bases in the junction line up with TRBD1. Sequencing was carried out using PBMCs. Here is the DNA: TGTGCCAGCGGGCCGGGACAGGGGACCACCGGGGAGCTGTTTTTT. It is translated as CASGPGQGTTGELFF.